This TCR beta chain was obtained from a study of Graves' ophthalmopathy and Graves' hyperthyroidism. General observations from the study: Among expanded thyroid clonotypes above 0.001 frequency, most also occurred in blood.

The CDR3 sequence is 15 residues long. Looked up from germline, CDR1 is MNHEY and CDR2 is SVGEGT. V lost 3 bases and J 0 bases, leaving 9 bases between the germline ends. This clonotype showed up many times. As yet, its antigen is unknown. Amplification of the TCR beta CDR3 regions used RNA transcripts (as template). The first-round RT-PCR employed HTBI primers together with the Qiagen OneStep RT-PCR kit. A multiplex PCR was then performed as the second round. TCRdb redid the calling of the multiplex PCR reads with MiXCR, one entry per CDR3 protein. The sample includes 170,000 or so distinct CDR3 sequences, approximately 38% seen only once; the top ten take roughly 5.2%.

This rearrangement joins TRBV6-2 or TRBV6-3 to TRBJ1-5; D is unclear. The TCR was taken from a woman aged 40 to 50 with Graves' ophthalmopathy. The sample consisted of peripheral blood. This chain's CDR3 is CASSYTTVSNQPQHF. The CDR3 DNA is TGTGCCAGCAGTTATACGACGGTTAGCAATCAGCCCCAGCATTTT.